Following are 7 T cell receptor beta chains from one sample sequenced in a study of blood T cell dynamics during melanoma immunotherapy. Clones were sequenced by immunoSEQ multiplex PCR, and TCRdb holds only the in-frame ones, with some missing. The table lists 6,000 or so clones, 84% of them singletons, with approximately 31% in the top ten. Time point described: week 3, after first cycle of checkpoint inhibitor. Sequenced here: blood, sampled from a patient treated with checkpoint blockade. The receptors originated from a human donor with melanoma. Some clones in this sample may be carry-over from other donors' samples.

The chain has TRBV28 and TRBJ1-4; D possibly corresponds to TRBD1 (5 bases). This CDR3 region has 16 residues. Trimming stripped 5 bases from V and 2 bases from J, with 15 bases between. Germline loops: CDR1 MDHEN, CDR2 SYDVKM. CDR3 sequence (DNA): TGTGCCAGCAGTCCGCCGGGGGGGTCCACTAATGAAAAACTGTTTTTT. Its translation: CASSPPGGSTNEKLFF.

The genes are TRBV6-5 and TRBJ1-5, with 7 bases matching TRBD1. CDR3 size: 15 residues. The J segment lost 3 bases and the V segment lost 7 bases, leaving 9 bases of the junction unmatched. Germline V gives CDR1 MNHEY, CDR2 SVGAGI. The DNA for the CDR3 is TGTGCCAGCAAAAAGAGACAGGGCCCCAATCAGCCCCAGCATTTT. Translation gives CASKKRQGPNQPQHF.

The gene calls are TRBV5-1 and TRBJ2-2; unclear D gene. The CDR3 totals 16 residues. Trimming shortened V by 0 bases and J by 5 bases, and 14 bases separated the two germline ends. The germline V gene has CDR1 SGHRS and CDR2 YFSETQ. The CDR3 loop is CASSLELVPETGELFF. As DNA, the CDR3 is TGCGCCAGCAGCTTGGAATTGGTCCCAGAAACCGGGGAGCTGTTTTTT.

The sample holds one count of this clone. This sequence joins TRBV5-8 and TRBJ2-7; 8 nucleotides agree with TRBD1. The CDR3 loop spans 15 amino acids. V lost 4 bases to trimming and J lost 3 bases; unmatched junction nucleotides: 9. In germline, CDR1 is SGHTS, CDR2 YDEGEE. This CDR3 reads CASSVSGTGNYEQYF. The CDR3 nucleotides are TGTGCCAGCAGCGTGTCCGGGACAGGTAACTACGAGCAGTACTTC.

The rearrangement uses TRBV19 and TRBJ2-5; 9 bases match TRBD1. Near its end, the DNA agrees better with TRBJ2-7, so the J call may be wrong. Germline CDR1 LNHDA, CDR2 SQIVND (reference sequence). This CDR3 region has 16 residues. CDR3 sequence: CASSRPGTGSSYEQYF. The CDR3 DNA reads as TGTGCCAGTAGCCGCCCCGGGACAGGGTCCTCCTACGAGCAGTACTTC.

The chain couples TRBV27 to TRBJ2-7; 8 bases are a match to TRBD1. The germline V gene encodes CDR1 MNHEY and CDR2 SMNVEV (reference sequence). Trimming removed 5 bases from V and 5 bases from J; junction bases left unmatched: 11. The CDR3 contains 15 residues. In DNA form, the CDR3 reads TGTGCCAGCAGTCCCCTCCGGACAGGGTACCACGAGCAGTACTTC. It translates to CASSPLRTGYHEQYF.

The V call is TRBV7-3, the J call TRBJ2-2; 12 bases are a match to TRBD2. This CDR3 spans 17 amino acids. The V segment lost 5 bases and the J segment 1 base; nucleotides outside the gene matches: 5. Germline V gene sequence: CDR1 SGHTA, CDR2 FQGTGA. As DNA, the CDR3 is TGTGCCAGCAGCAGGGGACTAGCGGGCCTGAACACCGGGGAGCTGTTTTTT. Its translation: CASSRGLAGLNTGELFF.